One and the same sample provided the 18 T cell receptor beta chains below, sequenced in a study of T cell responses to AZD1222 COVID-19 vaccine. TCRdb's table, derived via immunoSEQ multiplex PCR, lists solely in-frame clones and lacks some. There are some 130,000 clones in the sample; about nine tenths occur only once, and about 17% lies in the top ten. Sequencing used peripheral blood, obtained on day 0 of MenACWY control vaccination. The receptors originated from an adult in good health.

This clone has just a few counts. The rearrangement joins TRBV25-1 to TRBJ2-2; D gene ambiguous. CDR3 size: 14 residues. Per the germline V gene, CDR1 is MGHDK and CDR2 is SYGVNS. V lost 1 base and J lost 4, with 7 bases in between. CDR3 sequence (DNA): TGTGCCAGCAGTGAATCGCTGGGCACCGGGGAGCTGTTTTTT. It is translated as CASSESLGTGELFF. Full variable domain (remainder filled in from reference TRBV25-1 and TRBJ2-2): EADIYQTPRYLVIGTGKKITLECSQTMGHDKMYWYQQDPGMELHLIHYSYGVNSTEKGDLSSESTVSRIRTEHFPLTLESARPSHTSQYLCASSESLGTGELFFGEGSRLTVL.

The genes are TRBV5-6 and TRBJ1-2, with D perhaps matching TRBD1 (6 bases). The germline V gene has CDR1 SGHDT and CDR2 YYEEEE. This CDR3 comprises 15 residues. V lost 5 bases to trimming and J lost 2 bases, with 16 bases between them. CDR3 protein: CASRPKGRGNYGYTF. The CDR3 coding sequence is TGTGCCAGCAGACCGAAGGGAAGGGGGAACTATGGCTACACCTTC.

CDR3: CASSLAPTDTQYF. Here the CDR3 DNA reads TGTGCCAGCAGCTTAGCCCCCACAGATACGCAGTATTTT. This chain links TRBV6-2 or TRBV6-3 with TRBJ2-3; no clear D gene. CDR1 is MNHEY and CDR2 is SVGEGT in the germline V gene. The CDR3 has 13 residues. Trimming pared 6 bases from V and 2 bases from J, leaving 9 bases between.

The chain is built from TRBV30 and TRBJ2-1; no reliable D call. Germline lookup yields CDR1 GTSNPN and CDR2 SVGIG (reference sequence). Trimming took off 1 base at V and 6 bases at J, with 19 bases between the two ends. CDR3 length equals 16 residues. CDR3 DNA sequence: TGTGCCTGGAGTGGGGGAAATGGGGATTGGGGCAATGAGCAGTTCTTC. It encodes CAWSGGNGDWGNEQFF.

This chain links TRBV5-4 with TRBJ1-1, with D unclear. The CDR3 length is 13 residues. Germline CDR1 and CDR2: SGHNT and YYREEE (reference sequence). The V end was cut by 5 bases, the J end by 1 base, with 9 bases between. CDR3 sequence (DNA): TGTGCCAGCAGTCAGGACTGGAACACTGAAGCTTTCTTT. This codes for CASSQDWNTEAFF.

The rearrangement joins TRBV5-4 to TRBJ2-1; D gene unclear. CDR3 length equals 13 residues. Looked up from germline, CDR1 is SGHNT and CDR2 is YYREEE (reference sequence). V lost 4 bases and J 6 bases, leaving 11 bases between the germline ends. In DNA form, the CDR3 reads TGTGCCAGCAGCGCAGACACACGCAATGAGCAGTTCTTC. Its protein is CASSADTRNEQFF.

This rearrangement joins TRBV21-1 to TRBJ2-7; the listed D gene, TRBD1, was not tested against the DNA. TRBV21-1 is a pseudogene. The CDR3 sequence is 13 residues long. CDR3 loop: CASSNGQTYEQYF. The CDR3 DNA reads as TGTGCCAGCAGCAACGGACAGACCTACGAGCAGTACTTC.

The V and J genes are TRBV5-1 and TRBJ2-7; TRBD1 or TRBD2 may be the D gene (6 bases each). Germline-derived CDR1 and CDR2 are SGHRS and YFSETQ. The CDR3 sequence is 13 residues long. V was clipped by 6 bases and J by 4 bases, with 14 bases between them. CDR3 nucleotide sequence: TGCGCCAGCACGATTGGAGGGGGTTACGAGCAGTACTTC. Protein sequence: CASTIGGGYEQYF.

The chain employs TRBV27 and TRBJ2-2, with a weak D call TRBD2 (5 bases). The CDR3 extends over 15 amino acids. V was clipped by 4 bases and J by 5 bases, with 14 bases between them. Germline V CDR1 and CDR2: MNHEY, SMNVEV (reference sequence). The CDR3 protein is CASSSRLPSTGELFF. For the CDR3, the DNA is TGTGCCAGCAGTTCGAGACTACCATCAACCGGGGAGCTGTTTTTT.

This clone was detected only once. V and J are TRBV4-1 and TRBJ1-2, with a weak D call TRBD1 (5 bases). Trimming removed 6 bases from V and 4 bases from J, with 15 bases in between. The CDR3 has 14 residues. Germline V lookup: CDR1 MGHRA, CDR2 YSYEKL. CDR3 protein: CASSYPGLTYGYTF. The CDR3 DNA reads as TGCGCCAGCAGTTATCCGGGACTGACCTATGGCTACACCTTC.

This rearrangement joins TRBV18 to TRBJ2-7; D perhaps matches TRBD2 (5 bases). V was trimmed by 6 bases and J by 5 bases, leaving 11 bases between them. The length of the CDR3 is 12 residues. Germline V lookup: CDR1 KGHSH, CDR2 LQKENI. The CDR3 loop is CASSRSEDEQYF. In nucleotides, the CDR3 is TGTGCCAGCTCCCGATCGGAGGACGAGCAGTACTTC. Together with reference TRBV18 and TRBJ2-7, the CDR3 gives the full variable domain: NAGVMQNPRHLVRRRGQEARLRCSPMKGHSHVYWYRQLPEEGLKFMVYLQKENIIDESGMPKERFSAEFPKEGPSILRIQQVVRGDSAAYFCASSRSEDEQYFGPGTRLTVT.

This rearrangement joins TRBV12-3 or TRBV12-4 to TRBJ1-2; no reliable D call. The CDR3 is made up of 11 amino acids. Trimming removed 6 bases from V and 8 bases from J, with 10 bases in between. The CDR3 sequence is CASSADWGYTF. Written as DNA, the CDR3 is TGTGCCAGCAGCGCCGACTGGGGCTACACCTTC.

V usage is TRBV10-1 and J usage is TRBJ2-2, with D uncertain. CDR1 WNHNN and CDR2 SYGVQD come from the germline V gene (reference sequence). This CDR3 comprises 13 residues. With 4 bases removed from V and 2 bases from J, the gap between germline ends came to 5 bases. The CDR3 sequence is CASSARNTGELFF. In nucleotides, the CDR3 is TGCGCCAGCAGTGCTAGAAACACCGGGGAGCTGTTTTTT.

The chain links TRBV11-3 to TRBJ2-2; D perhaps matches TRBD2 (7 bases). Trimming removed 4 bases at V and 6 bases at J, with 18 bases between. CDR1 is SGHNT and CDR2 is YENEEA in the germline V gene. CDR3 size: 16 residues. CDR3: CASSSGGPAGPGELFF. Here the CDR3 DNA reads TGTGCCAGCAGCTCCGGGGGGCCCGCTGGCCCCGGGGAGCTGTTTTTT.

The chain carries TRBV20-1 and TRBJ1-1; D might be TRBD1 (5 bases). Deletions cut 3 bases from V and 0 bases from J, with 8 bases between. Germline lookup yields CDR1 DFQATT and CDR2 SNEGSKA (reference sequence). The CDR3 loop spans 13 amino acids. This CDR3 reads CSASQGLNTEAFF. The CDR3 DNA follows: TGCAGTGCTAGTCAGGGATTGAACACTGAAGCTTTCTTT.

This clone appeared a few times. The genes are TRBV30 and TRBJ1-1; D is undetermined. The CDR3 sequence is 13 residues long. In germline, CDR1 is GTSNPN, CDR2 SVGIG (reference sequence). The V gene lost 0 bases and the J gene lost 2 bases, with 7 bases spanning the gap. The CDR3 sequence: CAWSVVGNTEAFF. The CDR3 DNA reads as TGTGCCTGGAGTGTAGTGGGTAACACTGAAGCTTTCTTT.

This chain links TRBV10-1 with TRBJ2-3; 8 bases fit TRBD1. The germline V gene encodes CDR1 WNHNN and CDR2 SYGVQD (reference sequence). V trimming: 0 bases; J trimming: 2 bases; junction bases outside the gene matches: 4. This CDR3 region has 16 residues. The CDR3 nucleotides are TGCGCCAGCAGTGAGTCCCGGACAGGGATCACAGATACGCAGTATTTT. This translates into CASSESRTGITDTQYF.

This chain uses TRBV6-1 with TRBJ2-5; D is undetermined. Germline CDR1 and CDR2: MNHNS and SASEGT. CDR3 length: 13 residues. The V end lost 3 bases, the J end lost 1 base, and 6 bases lay between the germline ends. The CDR3 loop reads CASSDHIQETQYF. CDR3 DNA: TGTGCCAGCAGTGACCATATCCAAGAGACCCAGTACTTC.